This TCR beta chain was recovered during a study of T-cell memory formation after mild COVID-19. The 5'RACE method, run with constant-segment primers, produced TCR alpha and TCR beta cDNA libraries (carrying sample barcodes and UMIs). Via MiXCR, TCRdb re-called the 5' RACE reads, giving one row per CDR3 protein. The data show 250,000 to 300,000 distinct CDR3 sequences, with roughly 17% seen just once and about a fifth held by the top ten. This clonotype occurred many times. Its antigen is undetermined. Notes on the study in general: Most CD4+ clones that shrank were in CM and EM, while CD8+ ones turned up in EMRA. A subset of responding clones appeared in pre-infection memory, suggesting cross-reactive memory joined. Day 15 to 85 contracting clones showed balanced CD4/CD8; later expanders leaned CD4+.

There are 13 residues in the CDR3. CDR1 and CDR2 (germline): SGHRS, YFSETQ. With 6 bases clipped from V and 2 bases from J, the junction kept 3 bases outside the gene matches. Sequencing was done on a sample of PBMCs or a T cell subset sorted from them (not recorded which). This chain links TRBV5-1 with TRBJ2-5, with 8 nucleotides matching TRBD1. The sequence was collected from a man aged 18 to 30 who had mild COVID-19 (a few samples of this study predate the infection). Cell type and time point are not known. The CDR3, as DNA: TGCGCCAGCACCCGGACAGGGCAAGAGACCCAGTACTTC. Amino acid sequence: CASTRTGQETQYF.